Listed below are T cell receptor beta chains from one sample, sequenced in a study of human T cells and chemical hapten exposure. TCRdb re-analysed the RACE reads in MiXCR, keeping a single row per CDR3 protein. This sample has 87,000 or so distinct CDR3 sequences, with roughly 9.1% found just once. The specimen comprised whole blood, sampled in connection with sensitization to the hapten diphenylcyclopropenone (DPC). These receptors came from a woman between 40 and 50 years old with alopecia areata. Some clones in this sample may be carry-over from other donors' samples. Each CDR3 is given with its conserved first and last residue. A D gene is named only where the DNA matches it firmly. A row's size may be missing; if present it is once, few, many or a size class.

V gene: TRBV7-2
J gene: TRBJ1-6
D gene: .
clone size: many
CDR3 DNA: TGTGCCAGCAGCTTCTACGGGAATTCACCCCTCCACTTT
CDR3 protein: CASSFYGNSPLHF

V gene: TRBV11-3
J gene: TRBJ1-1
D gene: TRBD1
clone size: many
CDR3 DNA: TGTGCCAGCAGCCCAGGGGGGCTGGGGTTGAACACTGAAGCTTTCTTT
CDR3 protein: CASSPGGLGLNTEAFF

V gene: TRBV14
J gene: TRBJ2-7
D gene: TRBD2
clone size: few
CDR3 DNA: TGTGCCAGCAGCTCCGGGACTAGCGGGTACGAGCAGTACTTC
CDR3 protein: CASSSGTSGYEQYF

V gene: TRBV7-9
J gene: TRBJ1-5
D gene: .
clone size: .
CDR3 DNA: TGTGCCAGCAGCTTAGGTCAAGGAATGACCGGGGCGGGCAATCAGCCCCAGCATTTT
CDR3 protein: CASSLGQGMTGAGNQPQHF

V gene: TRBV6-5
J gene: TRBJ2-1
D gene: .
clone size: .
CDR3 DNA: TGTGCCAGCAACAAGGGGACCCCACCGAGGGACAATGAGCAGTTCTTC
CDR3 protein: CASNKGTPPRDNEQFF

V gene: TRBV21-1
J gene: TRBJ2-1
D gene: .
clone size: .
CDR3 DNA: TGTGCCAGCAGCTTTACGACCTGGGGCCAGTTCTTC
CDR3 protein: CASSFTTWGQFF

V gene: TRBV12-3/TRBV12-4
J gene: TRBJ2-1
D gene: TRBD2
clone size: many
CDR3 DNA: TGTGCCAGCAGTTCTTTGCGGGGGGGGGCATACAATGAGCAGTTCTTC
CDR3 protein: CASSSLRGGAYNEQFF

V gene: TRBV6-6
J gene: TRBJ1-6
D gene: TRBD1
clone size: many
CDR3 DNA: TGTGCCAGCAGCTCACGGCTGGGACAGGGAGATTCACCCCTCCACTTT
CDR3 protein: CASSSRLGQGDSPLHF

V gene: TRBV4-3
J gene: TRBJ1-1
D gene: .
clone size: many
CDR3 DNA: TGCGCCAGCAGCCAAGAACGGGGGGAAGCTTTCTTT
CDR3 protein: CASSQERGEAFF

V gene: TRBV27
J gene: TRBJ1-2
D gene: .
clone size: few
CDR3 DNA: TGTGCCAGCAGTTTATGGCAGGGCGGCTATGGCTACACCTTC
CDR3 protein: CASSLWQGGYGYTF

V gene: TRBV12-3/TRBV12-4
J gene: TRBJ1-5
D gene: .
clone size: many
CDR3 DNA: TGTGCCAGCAGTTTAGGTTGGTCGGGAAATCAGCCCCAGCATTTT
CDR3 protein: CASSLGWSGNQPQHF

V gene: TRBV29-1
J gene: TRBJ1-1
D gene: .
clone size: .
CDR3 DNA: TGCAGCGTTGAAGTCATCGGCGGGGTCGCTTTCTTT
CDR3 protein: CSVEVIGGVAFF

V gene: TRBV12-3/TRBV12-4
J gene: TRBJ1-2
D gene: .
clone size: many
CDR3 DNA: TGTGCCAGCAGTTGGGGCTTCGGCTATGGCTACACCTTC
CDR3 protein: CASSWGFGYGYTF

V gene: TRBV29-1
J gene: TRBJ1-3
D gene: .
clone size: few
CDR3 DNA: TGCAGCGTTGAAGGTCAGGGCGGGGGCACCATATATTTT
CDR3 protein: CSVEGQGGGTIYF

V gene: TRBV4-3
J gene: TRBJ2-7
D gene: TRBD1
clone size: few
CDR3 DNA: TGCGCCAGCAGCCAATACTCGGGACAGGGGAGCGACGAGCAGTACTTC
CDR3 protein: CASSQYSGQGSDEQYF

V gene: TRBV6-2/TRBV6-3
J gene: TRBJ2-2
D gene: TRBD2
clone size: .
CDR3 DNA: TGTGCCAGCAGCCGTGGACTAGGTGGTGGCGGGGAGCTGTTTTTT
CDR3 protein: CASSRGLGGGGELFF

V gene: TRBV18
J gene: TRBJ2-1
D gene: TRBD2
clone size: many
CDR3 DNA: TGTGCCAGCTCACCACTGGCGGGGGGACCCAATGAGCAGTTCTTC
CDR3 protein: CASSPLAGGPNEQFF

V gene: TRBV24-1
J gene: TRBJ2-2
D gene: TRBD1
clone size: .
CDR3 DNA: TGTGCCACCAGTGATTACCGGGACAGGGGCTCATGGGAGCTGTTTTTT
CDR3 protein: CATSDYRDRGSWELFF

V gene: TRBV20-1
J gene: TRBJ1-1
D gene: .
clone size: many
CDR3 DNA: TGCAGTGCTTCGACAGTGATGAACACTGAAGCTTTCTTT
CDR3 protein: CSASTVMNTEAFF

V gene: TRBV7-9
J gene: TRBJ2-4
D gene: TRBD2
clone size: many
CDR3 DNA: TGTGCCAGCAGTTCCCTAGCGGGCCAGGGGATCAACATTCAGTACTTC
CDR3 protein: CASSSLAGQGINIQYF

V gene: TRBV7-2
J gene: TRBJ2-4
D gene: .
clone size: .
CDR3 DNA: TGTGCCAGCAGCCCTGGGTACCGAGCCAAAAACATTCAGTACTTC
CDR3 protein: CASSPGYRAKNIQYF

V gene: TRBV7-2
J gene: TRBJ2-2
D gene: TRBD2
clone size: .
CDR3 DNA: TGTGCCAGCAGCCCGAGCGGGACCAACACCGGGGAGCTGTTTTTT
CDR3 protein: CASSPSGTNTGELFF

V gene: TRBV14
J gene: TRBJ1-6
D gene: .
clone size: many
CDR3 DNA: TGTGCCAGCAGCCAAGACAGGGGCGGTTCACCCCTCCACTTT
CDR3 protein: CASSQDRGGSPLHF

V gene: TRBV4-1
J gene: TRBJ2-7
D gene: TRBD1
clone size: many
CDR3 DNA: TGCGCCAGCAGCCAAGATACGCTCTGGACAGGGGTCGAGCAGTACTTC
CDR3 protein: CASSQDTLWTGVEQYF

V gene: TRBV28
J gene: TRBJ2-5
D gene: TRBD2
clone size: .
CDR3 DNA: TGTGCCAGCAGTTTAAACGCGGGGGGCCAAGAGACCCAGTACTTC
CDR3 protein: CASSLNAGGQETQYF

V gene: TRBV29-1
J gene: TRBJ2-3
D gene: .
clone size: many
CDR3 DNA: TGCAGCGTTGCCCGGGACGCCGCCCCCGATACGCAGTATTTT
CDR3 protein: CSVARDAAPDTQYF